This T cell receptor (beta chain) appears in the sequencing data of a study of blood T cell repertoires in COVID-19 (dated by TCRdb to the early 2020s). In terms of the full investigation: The collaborator samples originated in the United States, Italy and Spain and spanned the acute and convalescent phases of COVID-19. Subjects who had been exposed to COVID-19, were actively infected with it, or had recovered from it provided the deeply sampled blood TCRbeta repertoires that made up the dataset. Sample metadata almost always included a de-identified subject ID, COVID-19 status, age in years and sex. The samples were drawn from two sources: the first 160 participants of the ongoing ImmuneRACE study, and 950 to 1,500 subjects contributed by 6 global collaborators. The material from the prospective study consisted of cDNA or gDNA derived from T cells, B-cell-depleted T cells, or PBMCs. The repertoires were released in a freely available public database meant as a resource for research on the immune response to SARS-CoV-2. Where available, HLA class I and class II types were obtained from metadata supplied by the sample provider rather than from assay-based typing. Points the paper makes about the study in general: Clinical and demographic metadata were provided uncurated, with the amount varying by source and participant.

TCRbeta CDR3 regions were amplified from genomic DNA by means of the immunoSEQ Assay, a bias-controlled multiplex PCR. Turning to the authors' computational methods: The number of nucleated cells in each sample was estimated by amplification of reference gene primers within the assay. To quantify the absolute abundance of each unique TCRbeta CDR3 rearrangement, sequence reads were collapsed and filtered. Productive Simpson clonality was computed per sample as the square root of Simpson's diversity index over productive rearrangements. Entries here come from immuneACCESS through TCRdb and include only in-frame sequences with V and J called. Some clones fail to appear in such tables; in the studies checked, an unresolved V gene covers under half of the shortfall, and the cause of the remainder is unknown. The DNA gave D and trimming, while V, J and clone size come from that table. The sample table lists approximately 120,000 clones, more than 70% of them with a count of one. The top ten constitute approximately 1% of the sample.

From a lookup of the germline V gene, CDR1 and CDR2 are SGHRS and YFSETQ. Spanning cysteine to phenylalanine, the CDR3 consists of 13 amino acids. This entry keeps only the CDR3 DNA: 39 bases, framed from base 1. Trimming costs V 4 bases and J 6 bases, and their ends lie 14 bases apart. Note on this clone: There is no known antigen for this receptor. The input lacks base qualities; no much larger clone sits a single base away.

Whole blood was collected in K2EDTA tubes by collaborating institutions according to the institutions' own protocols. Collaborator samples were shipped for TCRbeta analysis as frozen whole blood, isolated PBMCs, or DNA extracted from either sample type. The sequencing sample was made of peripheral blood. The chain was built from TRBV5-1 and TRBJ2-7; the D gene is possibly TRBD1, with 5 bases matching. The TCR comes from an elderly woman with acute or convalescent COVID-19. This receptor has the CDR3 CASSPRASAEQYF. The DNA is as follows: TGCGCCAGCAGCCCCAGGGCGTCCGCCGAGCAGTACTTC.